This T cell receptor beta chain was captured by sequencing in a study of cytomegalovirus exposure and HLA in healthy donors. General observations from the study: Data from an earlier analysis indicated that most TCR beta V segments were productive either about 87% or about 30% of the time. Most TCR sequences showed up rarely, but some public TCRs showed up in many donors.

Remarks on this clone: The antigen is undetermined.

The PCR made use of 60 Vbeta and 13 Jbeta primers. Per the authors' pipeline: A follow-up analysis tallied 86 million or so unique TCR beta chains, roughly 9.9 million shared. Sequencing was performed with immunoSEQ multiplex PCR; in TCRdb, only in-frame clones are kept and a portion is missing. The V and J calls and the clone size are those of that table, but D and trimming were determined from the DNA. This table has some 150,000 clones, around 80% appearing once. CDR3 length equals 13 residues. V was trimmed by 0 bases and J by 0 bases, leaving 4 bases between them. Germline lookup yields CDR1 GTSNPN and CDR2 SVGIG (reference sequence).

The sequencing input was PBMCs. V gene TRBV30 combines with J gene TRBJ2-3; D is unclear. This clonotype was obtained from a woman in her 30s in good health and CMV-seropositive. This CDR3 is CAWSVGSTDTQYF. CDR3 coding DNA: TGTGCCTGGAGTGTCGGTAGCACAGATACGCAGTATTTT. The full variable domain, in which reference TRBV30 and TRBJ2-3 provide the parts outside the CDR3, is SQTIHQWPATLVQPVGSPLSLECTVEGTSNPNLYWYRQAAGRGLQLLFYSVGIGQISSEVPQNLSASRPQDRQFILSSKKLLLSDSGFYLCAWSVGSTDTQYFGPGTRLTVL.